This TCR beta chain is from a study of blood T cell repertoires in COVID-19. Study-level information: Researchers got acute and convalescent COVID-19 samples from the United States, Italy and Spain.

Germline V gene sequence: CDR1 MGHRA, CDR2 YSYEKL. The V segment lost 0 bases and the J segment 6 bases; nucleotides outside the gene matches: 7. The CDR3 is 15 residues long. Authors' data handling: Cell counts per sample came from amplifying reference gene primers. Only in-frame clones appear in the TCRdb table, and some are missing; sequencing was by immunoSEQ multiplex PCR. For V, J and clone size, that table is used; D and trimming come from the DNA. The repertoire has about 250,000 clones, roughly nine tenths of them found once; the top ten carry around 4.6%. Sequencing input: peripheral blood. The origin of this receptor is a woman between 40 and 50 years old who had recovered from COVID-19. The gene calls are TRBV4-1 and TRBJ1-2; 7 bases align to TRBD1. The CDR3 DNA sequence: TGCGCCAGCAGCCAAGATCTAACAGGGGTTCATGGCTACACCTTC. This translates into CASSQDLTGVHGYTF.